These T cell receptor beta chains were read from a single sample in a study of blood T cell repertoires in COVID-19. Assay: immunoSEQ multiplex PCR; the TCRdb copy retains only in-frame clones and omits some. Among 90,000 to 120,000 clones listed, about four fifths were seen once. The source material was peripheral blood. All receptors come from a human donor in a cohort sampled during active COVID-19. CDR3s include the opening cysteine and the closing phenylalanine or tryptophan. D genes are given only for firm matches. Size is stated for part of the rows, as once, few or many counts, or as a class when the clone is expanded.

>TRBJ2-7|TRBD2|TRBV11-2|.
TGTGCCAGCAGGGGACTAGCGGGGGGATTGGGGCAGTACTTC
CASRGLAGGLGQYF
>TRBJ1-1|.|TRBV18|.
TGTGCCAGCTCACCTCTTTACGGCACTGAAGCTTTCTTT
CASSPLYGTEAFF
>TRBJ2-4|.|TRBV2|once
TGTGCCAGCAGAGAGCCGGGAGAAAACATTCAGTACTTC
CASREPGENIQYF
>TRBJ2-2|TRBD2|TRBV5-1|.
TGCGCCAGCAGCCCACTAGCGGGAGATGACACCGGGGAGCTGTTTTTT
CASSPLAGDDTGELFF
>TRBJ1-5|TRBD1|TRBV7-2|.
TGTGCCAGCAGCTTAGCTCGGGACAGAAATCAGCCCCAGCATTTT
CASSLARDRNQPQHF
>TRBJ1-1|TRBD1|TRBV29-1|.
TGCAGCGGTGGACAGGGTACTGAAGCTTTCTTT
CSGGQGTEAFF
>TRBJ2-3|.|TRBV27|.
TGTGCCAGCAGGGTGACTGGGGGGACAGATACGCAGTATTTT
CASRVTGGTDTQYF
>TRBJ2-5|.|TRBV18|.
TGTGCCAGCTCACCACCGGCCTCCCAAGAGACCCAGTACTTC
CASSPPASQETQYF
>TRBJ2-2|.|TRBV27|.
TGTGCCAGCAGTTTGAGGAACACCGGGGAGCTGTTTTTT
CASSLRNTGELFF
>TRBJ1-5|TRBD1|TRBV30|.
TGTGCCTGGAATCCGACAGGGGCGGGCAATCAGCCCCAGCATTTT
CAWNPTGAGNQPQHF
>TRBJ1-2|.|TRBV30|few
TGTGCCTGGAGTCGTGGAGCCCTTAACTATGGCTACACCTTC
CAWSRGALNYGYTF
>TRBJ2-3|.|TRBV27|once
TGTGCCAGCAGTTTAGGGCCTGTGGATACGCAGTATTTT
CASSLGPVDTQYF
>TRBJ1-1|.|TRBV4-1|.
TGCGCCAGCAGCCAATTGTCTCGGAACACTGAAGCTTTCTTT
CASSQLSRNTEAFF
>TRBJ1-4|.|TRBV7-8|.
TGTGCCAGCAGCTTGGGTCGGACAGCAACTAATGAAAAACTGTTTTTT
CASSLGRTATNEKLFF
>TRBJ1-1|TRBD1|TRBV6-6|.
TGTGCCAGCAGATCACAGGGGGGGCACACTGAAGCTTTCTTT
CASRSQGGHTEAFF
>TRBJ2-2|TRBD1|TRBV27|.
TGTGCCAGCAGTTTATCTCCGCAGGGGGCGACAGGGGAGCTGTTTTTT
CASSLSPQGATGELFF
>TRBJ1-5|.|TRBV7-2|.
TGTGCCAGCAGCTTAGACACGGGGAGCAATCAGCCCCAGCATTTT
CASSLDTGSNQPQHF
>TRBJ2-6|.|TRBV5-1|.
TGCGCCAGCAGCTTGGCAGGGGCGGCGGCTGGGGCCAACGTCCTGACTTTC
CASSLAGAAAGANVLTF
>TRBJ2-3|.|TRBV9|once
TGTGCTAGCGGACCCCGGGGGACAGTGACAGATACGCAGTATTTT
CASGPRGTVTDTQYF
>TRBJ2-1|.|TRBV7-9|.
TGTGCCAGCAGCCGCGCGGGACAGTTTTACAATGAGCAGTTCTTC
CASSRAGQFYNEQFF
>TRBJ2-1|TRBD2|TRBV7-2|.
TGTGCCAGCAGCTTAGGAATAGCGGGCTATGAGCAGTTCTTC
CASSLGIAGYEQFF
>TRBJ1-2|.|TRBV14|.
TGTGCCAGCAGCCAAGACCTGACGGAGATCTATGGCTACACCTTC
CASSQDLTEIYGYTF
>TRBJ1-1|TRBD1|TRBV6-5|.
TGTGCCAGCAGTAATGTAGGACAGGCCACTGAAGCTTTCTTT
CASSNVGQATEAFF
>TRBJ1-1|TRBD1|TRBV30|few
TGTGCCTGGAGTGTACTAGGGACAGGTCGGACTGAAGCTTTCTTT
CAWSVLGTGRTEAFF